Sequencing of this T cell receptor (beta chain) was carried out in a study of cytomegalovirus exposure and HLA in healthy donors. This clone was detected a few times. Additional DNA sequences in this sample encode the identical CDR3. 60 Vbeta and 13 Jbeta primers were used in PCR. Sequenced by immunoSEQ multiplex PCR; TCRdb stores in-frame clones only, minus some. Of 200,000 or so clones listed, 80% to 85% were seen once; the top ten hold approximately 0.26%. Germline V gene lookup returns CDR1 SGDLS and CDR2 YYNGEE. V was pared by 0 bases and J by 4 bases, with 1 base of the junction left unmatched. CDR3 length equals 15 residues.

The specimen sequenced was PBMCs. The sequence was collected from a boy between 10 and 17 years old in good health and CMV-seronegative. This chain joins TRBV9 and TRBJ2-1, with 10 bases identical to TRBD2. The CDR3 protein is CASSVGTSGYNEQFF. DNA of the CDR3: TGTGCCAGCAGCGTAGGGACTAGCGGTTACAATGAGCAGTTCTTC.